The T cell receptor beta chain under discussion was sequenced for a study of cytomegalovirus exposure and HLA in healthy donors. Germline assignment: CDR1 LNHNV and CDR2 YYDKDF (reference sequence). CDR3 size: 14 residues. V shed 3 bases and J 3 bases; nucleotides not matched to a gene: 4. The PCR contained 60 Vbeta and 13 Jbeta primers. The method was immunoSEQ multiplex PCR; TCRdb's version includes in-frame clones alone and lacks a portion of them. This table has some 180,000 clones, 80% appearing once. Sequencing input: PBMCs. This sequence was found in a woman in her twenties or thirties in good health and CMV-seronegative. V is TRBV15 and J is TRBJ2-7; TRBD1 aligns across 8 bases. Written as DNA, the CDR3 is TGTGCCACCAGCAGGAGGACAGGGAACTACGAGCAGTACTTC. The encoded protein is CATSRRTGNYEQYF.